The 18 T cell receptor beta chains below all came from one sample that was sequenced in a study of T cell repertoires in cytomegalovirus infection. MiXCR, run by TCRdb on the reads, gives a single entry per CDR3 protein. The sample includes around 300,000 distinct CDR3 sequences, 25% of them seen just once. Specimen: PBMCs. Receptor source: a human donor in good health (CMV status not recorded). Some clones in this sample may be carry-over from other donors' samples.

V and J are TRBV27 and TRBJ1-6, with D uncertain. With 3 bases removed from V and 0 bases from J, the gap between germline ends came to 12 bases. The germline V gene encodes CDR1 MNHEY and CDR2 SMNVEV (reference sequence). The CDR3 runs 17 residues. The CDR3 spells CASSLKPTNSYNSPLHF. The CDR3 nucleotides are TGTGCCAGCAGTTTGAAACCAACTAACTCCTATAATTCACCCCTCCACTTT.

This clonotype appeared a few times. The chain is built from TRBV20-1 and TRBJ2-2; D perhaps matches TRBD1 (6 bases). Germline V gives CDR1 DFQATT, CDR2 SNEGSKA (reference sequence). CDR3 length: 12 residues. The V end was cut by 2 bases, the J end by 7 bases, with 8 bases between. CDR3 amino acids: CSARRGIGELFF. Written as DNA, the CDR3 is TGCAGTGCTAGAAGGGGGATCGGGGAGCTGTTTTTT.

This clonotype was seen more than once but under ten times. The rearrangement uses TRBV10-3 and TRBJ2-7, with a possible D match to TRBD1 (5 bases). This CDR3 is 13 amino acids long. Germline lookup yields CDR1 ENHRY and CDR2 SYGVKD. V shed 5 bases and J shed 1 base, with 9 bases lying between them. CDR3 loop: CAISPAGSYEQYF. CDR3 DNA sequence: TGTGCCATCAGTCCTGCAGGGTCCTACGAGCAGTACTTC.

The sample holds a few counts of this clonotype. The chain is built from TRBV20-1 and TRBJ2-1; D may be TRBD1 (5 bases). The CDR3 has 15 amino acids. Germline loops: CDR1 DFQATT, CDR2 SNEGSKA (reference sequence). Trimming removed 5 bases at V and 0 bases at J, with 14 bases between. CDR3 bases: TGCAGTGCTGGACCACCGACAGACTCCTACAATGAGCAGTTCTTC. Its protein is CSAGPPTDSYNEQFF.

The chain couples TRBV9 to TRBJ2-2; D perhaps matches TRBD2 (5 bases). The CDR3 is 15 residues long. CDR1 and CDR2 (germline): SGDLS, YYNGEE. The V end was cut by 1 base, the J end by 4 bases, with 11 bases between. The CDR3 DNA sequence: TGTGCCAGCAGCGTACTGAGGGATGTCACCGGGGAGCTGTTTTTT. Translation gives CASSVLRDVTGELFF.

This clonotype showed up many times. The chain couples TRBV6-5 to TRBJ2-7; possible D gene TRBD2, 5 bases. V was trimmed by 0 bases and J by 4 bases, leaving 13 bases between them. The CDR3 sequence is 15 residues long. CDR1 and CDR2 (germline): MNHEY, SVGAGI. The CDR3 coding sequence is TGTGCCAGCAGTTACTCGACGGGTGAGCGGTACGAGCAGTACTTC. It specifies CASSYSTGERYEQYF.

With respect to this clonotype: This likely comes from a read error, as the CDR3 has no conserved phenylalanine or tryptophan at its end. This chain joins TRBV6-5 and TRBJ1-2; a possible D gene is TRBD1 (6 bases). CDR1 is MNHEY and CDR2 is SVGAGI in the germline V gene. The CDR3 is made up of 14 amino acids. V dropped 4 bases and J dropped 3 bases, with 12 bases sitting between them. In nucleotides, the CDR3 is TGTGCCAGCAGTTCCACTACAGGGTACTATGGCTACACCCTC. It codes for CASSSTTGYYGYTL.

This clonotype has only one observation. V and J are TRBV2 and TRBJ1-4, with TRBD1 as a possible D gene (5 bases). This CDR3 contains 15 residues. Looked up from germline, CDR1 is SNHLY and CDR2 is FYNNEI. The V end was cut by 8 bases, the J end by 7 bases, with 20 bases between. The CDR3 DNA follows: TGTGCCAGCTCCTCCCCGAGGACGGGGCCTGAAAAACTGTTTTTT. Protein product: CASSSPRTGPEKLFF.

The sample holds a few counts of this clonotype. The chain recombines TRBV7-9 with TRBJ2-1; 10 positions match TRBD1. Germline CDR1 reads SEHNR; CDR2 reads FQNEAQ (reference sequence). This CDR3 is built from 15 residues. The V gene end was trimmed by 5 bases and the J gene end by 6 bases; junction bases not matched to a gene: 7. The CDR3 is CASSKGQGTTNEQFF. Written as DNA, the CDR3 is TGTGCCAGCAGCAAGGGACAGGGGACAACCAATGAGCAGTTCTTC.

Many counts were recorded for this clonotype. This chain uses TRBV12-3 or TRBV12-4 with TRBJ2-7, with unresolved D. Between the trimmed V and J ends, which lost 5 bases and 3 bases, there was a span of 8 bases. The CDR3 extends over 12 amino acids. In DNA, the CDR3 is TGTGCCAGCAGTCAGAGAAGCTACGAGCAGTACTTC. This codes for CASSQRSYEQYF.

This rearrangement joins TRBV18 to TRBJ2-7; unclear D gene. The CDR3 has 14 amino acids. The V end lost 5 bases, the J end lost 0 bases, and 11 bases lay between the germline ends. Looked up from germline, CDR1 is KGHSH and CDR2 is LQKENI. The CDR3 here is CASSIDKNSYEQYF. CDR3 DNA sequence: TGTGCCAGCTCAATAGACAAGAACTCCTACGAGCAGTACTTC.

The chain is built from TRBV20-1 and TRBJ1-5; possibly TRBD1 for D (5 bases). There are 16 residues in the CDR3. Germline V lookup: CDR1 DFQATT, CDR2 SNEGSKA (reference sequence). V shed 2 bases and J shed 4 bases, with 18 bases lying between them. CDR3 nucleotide sequence: TGCAGTGCTAGAAATCACCAGAGGGCAGGGAATCAGCCCCAGCATTTT. Amino acids: CSARNHQRAGNQPQHF.

The rearrangement uses TRBV7-4 and TRBJ2-7; D unclear. Germline loops: CDR1 SGHVT, CDR2 SQSDAQ. The CDR3 has 16 amino acids. The V gene lost 5 bases and the J gene lost 0 bases, with 17 bases spanning the gap. CDR3 in amino acids: CASSKQSRHSSYEQYF. As DNA, the CDR3 is TGTGCCAGCAGCAAACAATCCCGCCACAGCTCCTACGAGCAGTACTTC.

The chain has TRBV28 and TRBJ1-5; the match to TRBD1 covers 9 bases. Germline CDR1 MDHEN, CDR2 SYDVKM. The V gene end was trimmed by 7 bases and the J gene end by 6 bases; junction bases not matched to a gene: 7. The CDR3 extends over 14 amino acids. The CDR3 bases are TGTGCCAGCATATTGGGACAGGGTGGTCAGCCCCAGCATTTT. Protein product: CASILGQGGQPQHF.

A few counts support this clonotype. The V gene is TRBV5-4, the J gene TRBJ1-6; 7 bases fit TRBD1. V was pared by 0 bases and J by 7 bases, with 7 bases of the junction left unmatched. Germline V gives CDR1 SGHNT, CDR2 YYREEE (reference sequence). The CDR3 loop spans 16 amino acids. This CDR3 is CASSLAGTAKNSPLHF. The CDR3 nucleotides are TGTGCCAGCAGCTTGGCGGGGACAGCCAAAAATTCACCCCTCCACTTT.

This chain links TRBV5-4 with TRBJ1-6; TRBD1 is a possible D gene (5 bases). The ends were cut back, 0 bases at V and 8 bases at J, with 9 bases in the middle. CDR1 SGHNT and CDR2 YYREEE come from the germline V gene (reference sequence). The CDR3 is 14 residues long. The CDR3 protein is CASSLGGADSPLHF. The CDR3, as DNA: TGTGCCAGCAGCTTGGGGGGCGCGGATTCACCCCTCCACTTT.

The V gene is TRBV29-1, the J gene TRBJ2-5; 9 bases line up with TRBD1. V shed 7 bases, J shed 7 bases, and the junction held 10 bases outside the gene matches. The CDR3 is 13 residues long. Germline V gene sequence: CDR1 SQVTM, CDR2 ANQGSEA. CDR3: CSARDREFGTQYF. The CDR3 region has the DNA TGCAGCGCCCGGGACAGGGAGTTTGGGACCCAGTACTTC.

V is TRBV6-2 or TRBV6-3 and J is TRBJ1-5; 9 bases map to TRBD1. This CDR3 contains 15 residues. CDR1 is MNHEY and CDR2 is SVGEGT in the germline V gene. Trimming at V came to 4 bases and at J to 5 bases, leaving 6 bases not matched to a gene. CDR3 in DNA: TGTGCCAGCAGTTCCCGGGACAGGGTATATCAGCCCCAGCATTTT. Translated, it gives CASSSRDRVYQPQHF.